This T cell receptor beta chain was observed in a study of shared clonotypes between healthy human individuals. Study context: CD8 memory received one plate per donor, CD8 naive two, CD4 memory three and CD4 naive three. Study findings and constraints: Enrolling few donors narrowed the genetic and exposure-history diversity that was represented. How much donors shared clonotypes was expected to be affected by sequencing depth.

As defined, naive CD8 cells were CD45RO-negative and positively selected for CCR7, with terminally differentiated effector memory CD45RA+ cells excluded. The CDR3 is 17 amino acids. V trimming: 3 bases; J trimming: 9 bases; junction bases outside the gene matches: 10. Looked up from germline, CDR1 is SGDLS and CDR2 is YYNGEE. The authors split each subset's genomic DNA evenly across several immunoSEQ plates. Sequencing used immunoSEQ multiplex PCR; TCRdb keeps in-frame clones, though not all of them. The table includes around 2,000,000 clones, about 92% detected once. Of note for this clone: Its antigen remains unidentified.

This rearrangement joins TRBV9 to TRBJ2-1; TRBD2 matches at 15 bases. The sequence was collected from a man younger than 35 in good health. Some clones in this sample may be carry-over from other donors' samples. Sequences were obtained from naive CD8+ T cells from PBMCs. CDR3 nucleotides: TGTGCCAGCAGCGCTTGGGGGACTAGCGGGAGGTTTGGTGAGCAGTTCTTC. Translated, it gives CASSAWGTSGRFGEQFF.